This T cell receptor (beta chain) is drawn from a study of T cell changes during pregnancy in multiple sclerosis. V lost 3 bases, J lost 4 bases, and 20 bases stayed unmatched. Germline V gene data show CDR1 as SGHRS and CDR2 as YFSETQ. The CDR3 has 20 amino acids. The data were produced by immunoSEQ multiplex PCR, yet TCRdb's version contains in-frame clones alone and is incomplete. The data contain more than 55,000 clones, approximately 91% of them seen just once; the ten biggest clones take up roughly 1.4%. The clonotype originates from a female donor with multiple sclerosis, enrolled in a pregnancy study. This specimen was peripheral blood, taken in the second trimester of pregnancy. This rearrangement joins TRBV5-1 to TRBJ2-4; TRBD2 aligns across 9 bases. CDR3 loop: CASSWPRGGEAPWQKNIQYF. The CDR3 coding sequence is TGCGCCAGCAGCTGGCCGCGGGGGGGAGAAGCCCCCTGGCAAAAAAACATTCAGTACTTC.